This T cell receptor (beta chain) was documented in a study of blood T cell repertoires in COVID-19 (TCRdb year 2020). Notes on the research overall: Samples from collaborators originated in the United States, Italy and Spain and spanned both the acute and convalescent phases of COVID-19. The prospective study material was composed of cDNA or gDNA derived from T cells, B-cell-depleted T cells, or PBMCs. The dataset comprised deeply sampled blood TCRbeta repertoires from subjects exposed to, actively infected with, or recovered from COVID-19. The repertoires were released in a freely available public database intended as a resource for research on the immune response to SARS-CoV-2. The samples were drawn from two sources: the first 160 participants of the ongoing ImmuneRACE study, and over 1,000 subjects contributed by 6 global collaborators. A de-identified subject ID, COVID-19 status, age in years and sex were almost always included in the sample metadata. Where HLA class I and class II types were available, the types were taken from metadata supplied by the sample provider, not from assay-based typing.

The study at large found these results: How much clinical and demographic metadata was included differed by source and by participant, and the metadata was provided uncurated.

Collaborating institutions collected whole blood in K2EDTA tubes following their own protocols. For TCRbeta analysis, collaborators shipped samples in one of three forms: frozen whole blood, isolated PBMCs, or DNA extracted from either of those sample types. TCRbeta CDR3 regions were amplified from genomic DNA using the immunoSEQ Assay, a bias-controlled multiplex PCR. The source study handled its data this way. Within the assay, amplification of reference gene primers was used to estimate how many nucleated cells each sample contained. Sequence reads were collapsed and filtered to measure the absolute abundance of every unique TCRbeta CDR3 rearrangement. Productive Simpson clonality was computed per sample as the square root of Simpson's diversity index over productive rearrangements. Entries here come from immuneACCESS through TCRdb and include only in-frame sequences with V and J called. Some clones fail to appear in such tables; in the studies checked, an unresolved V gene covers under half of the shortfall, and the cause of the remainder is unknown. That table is the source of V, J and clone size, and D and trimming were worked out from the DNA. The sample table lists roughly 240,000 clones, roughly four fifths of them with a count of one. Under 2% of the sample is held by the ten biggest clonotypes.

After removal of 5 bases from V and 4 bases from J, the junction retains 4 bases not matched to a gene. The CDR3 starts with the cysteine, ends with the phenylalanine, and has 15 residues. Just CDR3 DNA is preserved here, 45 bases in frame from base 1. CDR1 and CDR2, looked up from the germline V gene (reference sequence), are SEHNR and FQNEAQ. Concerning this clone: No antigen is known for it. There are no base qualities to consult, and no much larger clone falls within one base.

Specimen: peripheral blood. The chain is made from TRBV7-9 and TRBJ2-4, with 11 junctional bases fitting TRBD1. This receptor was identified in an elderly woman with acute or convalescent COVID-19. The CDR3 sequence is CASSPGTGGKNIQYF. The bases read TGTGCCAGCAGCCCAGGGACAGGGGGGAAAAACATTCAGTACTTC.